This T cell receptor (beta chain) was sequenced for a study of shared clonotypes between healthy human individuals. Whole-study findings and limits: A reduction in generation probabilities was seen for non-shared clonotypes relative to those shared by all four donors. Rarefaction showed that sequencing of sorted subsets was incomplete (despite large depth).

Cells designated naive CD8 were CD45RO-negative and were positively selected for CCR7, with terminally differentiated effector memory CD45RA+ cells excluded. All of the donors resided in Nashville, Tennessee, and each was a Caucasian adult. There are 12 residues in the CDR3. V gave up 7 bases and J gave up 9 bases, with 13 bases separating them. Germline V gives CDR1 MDHEN, CDR2 SYDVKM. The method was immunoSEQ multiplex PCR; TCRdb's version includes in-frame clones alone and lacks a portion of them. The table lists about 2 million clones, approximately 94% of them singletons. Concerning this clone itself: No antigen is known for it.

The specimen was naive CD8+ T cells sorted from blood. The chain recombines TRBV28 with TRBJ1-5; D call uncertain. The clonotype comes from a man younger than 35 in good health. The CDR3 DNA sequence: TGTGCCAGCACCACTGGAGGTGCGCCCCAGCATTTT. Protein: CASTTGGAPQHF.